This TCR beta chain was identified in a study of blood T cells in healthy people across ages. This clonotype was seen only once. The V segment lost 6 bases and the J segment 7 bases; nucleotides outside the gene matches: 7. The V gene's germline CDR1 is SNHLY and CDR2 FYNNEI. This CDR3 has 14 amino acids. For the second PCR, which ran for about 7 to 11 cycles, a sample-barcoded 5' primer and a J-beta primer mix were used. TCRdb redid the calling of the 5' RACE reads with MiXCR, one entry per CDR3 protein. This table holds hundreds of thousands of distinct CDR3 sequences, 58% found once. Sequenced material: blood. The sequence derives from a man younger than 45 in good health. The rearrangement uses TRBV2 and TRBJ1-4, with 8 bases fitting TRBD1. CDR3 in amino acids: CASSGQGGREKLFF. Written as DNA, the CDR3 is TGTGCCAGCAGCGGACAGGGTGGTCGTGAAAAACTGTTTTTT.